The 15 T cell receptor beta chains below all came from one sample that was sequenced in a study of TET2 disruption in CD19-targeted CAR T cells. Method: immunoSEQ multiplex PCR; TCRdb's copy keeps in-frame clones and lacks some. Recorded for this sample: approximately 27,000 clones. Treatment defined: autologous CTL019 cells: CD19 CAR with 4-1BB and CD3 zeta domains. These receptors have no identified antigens. This specimen was CD8- CAR+ T cells sorted from cultured blood T cells, taken for CD19 CAR T cell therapy. This sample's subset: CD8-negative CAR-positive T cells from the infusion product. Receptor source: a man aged 70-80 years with chronic lymphocytic leukemia.

Of note for this clone: The sequence runs out 3 residues before the end of the CDR3; the remainder is reconstructed from the germline J gene. J is TRBJ1-2 and V is TRBV12-3 or TRBV12-4, with TRBD1 identical over 8 bases. The CDR3 runs to 14 residues. V shed 8 bases and J 4 bases; nucleotides not matched to a gene: 9. CDR3 DNA (partial): TGTGCCAGCCACCTCCAGGGGGCGGTCTATGGC. Translated: CASHLQGAVYG. The full CDR3 protein reads CASHLQGAVYGYTF.

As concerns this clone: The sequence runs out 3 residues before the end of the CDR3; the remainder is reconstructed from the germline J gene. V and J are TRBV20-1 and TRBJ2-4; perhaps D is TRBD1 or TRBD2 (6 bases each). The germline CDR1 and CDR2 sequences are DFQATT and SNEGSKA (reference sequence). This CDR3 contains 15 residues. CDR3 region: CSARDRGGMGYGQYF. The covered CDR3 bases are TGCAGTGCTAGAGACAGGGGAGGAATGGGATATGGT.

Details on this clone: The CDR3 end falls 3 residues outside the read, so it is completed with the germline J gene. The gene calls are TRBV20-1 and TRBJ2-5, with 8 bases that match TRBD2. Germline CDR1 is DFQATT and CDR2 is SNEGSKA (reference sequence). This CDR3 comprises 14 residues. J was trimmed by 1 base and V by 1 base; bases with no gene match: 2. The CDR3 DNA, read in part, is TGCAGTGCTAGAGCGGGGGGGCGCCAAGAGACC. Translation: CSARAGGRQET. The CDR3, in full, reads CSARAGGRQETQYF.

For this clone: Mismatch with germline at one junction end may stem from a read error. This specimen includes other DNA sequences encoding the same CDR3. The CDR3 loop is CASSEGGQFYGYTF. Incomplete CDR3 DNA: TGTGCCAGCAGTGAAGGGGGACAGTTCTATGGT. This chain links TRBV2 with TRBJ1-2; the match to TRBD1 covers 7 bases. The read halts 3 residues ahead of the CDR3 end, with the missing end drawn from the germline J gene. Germline V gene sequence: CDR1 SNHLY, CDR2 FYNNEI. The CDR3 has 14 residues.

Turning to this clone: The read is 3 residues too short to cover the CDR3 end, so that end is filled in from the germline J gene. J is TRBJ2-5 and V is TRBV20-1, with a possible D match to TRBD1 (6 bases). CDR3 length: 13 residues. Looked up from germline, CDR1 is DFQATT and CDR2 is SNEGSKA (reference sequence). The germline V and J ends were trimmed by 5 bases and 6 bases, with 16 bases remaining between them. This CDR3 reads CSALGQDRKTQYF. The sequenced CDR3 bases are TGCAGTGCTTTGGGTCAGGACAGAAAGACC.

A note on this clone: The read halts 3 residues ahead of the CDR3 end, with the missing end drawn from the germline J gene. This sequence joins TRBV4-1 and TRBJ2-5; 12 bases match TRBD2. V lost 4 bases, J lost 5 bases, and 14 bases stayed unmatched. The germline V gene has CDR1 MGHRA and CDR2 YSYEKL. The CDR3 is made up of 18 amino acids. CDR3 amino acids: CASSLRSAGLAGLETQYF. Partial CDR3 DNA: TGCGCCAGCAGCCTCAGATCCGCCGGACTAGCGGGGTTGGAGACC.

In regard to this clone: The read terminates 3 residues before the CDR3 end, so the remaining end is supplied by the germline J gene. V gene TRBV5-5 combines with J gene TRBJ2-4; 7 bases are a match to TRBD1. Looked up from germline, CDR1 is SGHKS and CDR2 is YYEKEE (reference sequence). The CDR3 loop spans 14 amino acids. CDR3 protein: CASSLTGRDQPQYF. CDR3 bases read: TGTGCCAGCAGCCTGACAGGGCGCGATCAGCCT.

With respect to this clone: The sequence runs out 3 residues before the end of the CDR3; the remainder is reconstructed from the germline J gene. V is TRBV19 and J is TRBJ2-2; possible D gene TRBD1, 5 bases. CDR1 LNHDA and CDR2 SQIVND come from the germline V gene (reference sequence). The CDR3 runs 14 residues. Partial CDR3 DNA: TGTGCCAGTAGTATTATCTCTGGGGCCAACGCG. Its translation is CASSIISGANA. The whole CDR3 sequence is CASSIISGANALFF.

CDR3 sequence reads: CASKQGSIPSPLHF. The DNA read from the CDR3 is TGTGCCAGCAAACAGGGGTCGATACCTTCACCC. This chain joins TRBV28 and TRBJ1-6; 7 bases map to TRBD1. The read ends 3 residues shy of where the CDR3 ends; the end is completed using the germline J gene. Trimming removed 7 bases from V and 9 bases from J; junction bases left unmatched: 9. CDR1 is MDHEN, CDR2 SYDVKM, per germline. There are 14 residues in the CDR3.

Worth noting for this clone: Coverage ceases 3 residues before the CDR3 finishes, and the germline J gene fills in the end. Different DNA sequences within this sample yield the same CDR3. The chain couples TRBV18 to TRBJ2-5, with TRBD1 identical over 7 bases. Per germline, CDR1 KGHSH and CDR2 LQKENI. The CDR3 length is 16 residues. The ends lost 6 bases at V and 4 bases at J; junction bases unmatched: 14. The sequenced part of the CDR3 DNA is TGTGCCAGCTCCCCCCCCCAAATGGACAGGTTAGAGACC. As protein: CASSPPQMDRLET. The whole CDR3 region reads CASSPPQMDRLETQYF.

Points on this clone: The sequence runs out 3 residues before the end of the CDR3; the remainder is reconstructed from the germline J gene. This chain joins TRBV6-2 or TRBV6-3 and TRBJ2-1, with 9 bases fitting TRBD1. CDR1 and CDR2 from the germline V gene are MNHEY and SVGEGT. V gave up 6 bases and J gave up 0 bases; unmatched junction bases: 3. The CDR3 is made up of 15 amino acids. CDR3 region: CASRKTGGSYNEQFF. The covered CDR3 bases are TGTGCCAGCAGGAAGACAGGGGGCTCCTACAATGAG.

Comments on this clone: With the read ending 3 residues before the CDR3 end, the germline J gene is used to fill in that end. The chain recombines TRBV12-3 or TRBV12-4 with TRBJ1-5, with 11 nucleotides matching TRBD1. V was clipped by 3 bases and J by 7 bases; unmatched bases: 5. The CDR3 has 15 amino acids. The sequenced CDR3 bases are TGTGCCAGCAGTTTCGCCGGGACAGGGGGGCAGCCC. It is translated as CASSFAGTGGQP. The full CDR3 protein is CASSFAGTGGQPQHF.

A word on this clone: Sequencing ends 3 residues short of the CDR3 end; the germline J gene provides the rest. The chain has TRBV5-1 and TRBJ2-4, with D maybe TRBD1 (6 bases). Germline CDR1 and CDR2: SGHRS and YFSETQ. The CDR3 length is 16 residues. The part of the CDR3 DNA that was read is TGCGCCAGCAGCTTGGGTGACTTGGGGGCTCACGAGACT. This encodes CASSLGDLGAHET. Given in full, the CDR3 is CASSLGDLGAHETQYF.

As concerns this clone: From the germline J gene comes the end of the CDR3, since the read stops 3 residues before it. The V call is TRBV18, the J call TRBJ2-4, with D possibly TRBD2 on 6 matching bases. The CDR3 spans 14 residues. The germline V gene has CDR1 KGHSH and CDR2 LQKENI. The CDR3 sequence is CASSPAGTQETQYF. CDR3 DNA, as far as it was read: TGTGCCAGCTCACCGGCGGGGACTCAAGAGACT.

Comment on this clone: The read falls 3 residues short of the CDR3 end, and the missing part is taken from the germline J gene. The chain employs TRBV12-3 or TRBV12-4 and TRBJ1-1; D not certain. The CDR3 is 13 amino acids. The V and J ends lost 5 bases and 5 bases respectively, with 12 bases between them. The CDR3 here is CASSPPRGTEAFF. CDR3 DNA, as far as it was read: TGTGCCAGCAGTCCCCCCCGCGGGACTGAA.